The clone carrying this T cell receptor (beta chain) has more than one count but fewer than ten. The antigen remains undetermined. The sample belongs to a study of beta chain features in type 1 diabetes. The study, taken as a whole, reports: There was no resolution here of whether HLA type influences TCRB rearrangement.

Sequenced material consisted of expressed TCRB transcripts (all of the isolated RNA was reverse transcribed). About 3.57 million reads were obtained on average from naive, central memory and regulatory T cell samples. Sequencing used immunoSEQ multiplex PCR; TCRdb keeps in-frame clones, though not all of them. The table lists roughly 170,000 clones, roughly an eighth of them singletons. This CDR3 is built from 13 residues. Germline V lookup: CDR1 MDHEN, CDR2 SYDVKM. V was shortened by 4 bases and J by 7 bases, with 13 bases between the two germline ends. The gene calls are TRBV28 and TRBJ1-2, with no clear D. The source material was central memory CD4+ T cells from blood. This TCR came from a woman aged 18-29 years in good health. The CDR3 protein is CASSSLHYAGYTF. As DNA, the CDR3 is TGTGCCAGCAGTTCCCTCCACTACGCTGGCTACACCTTC.